This T cell receptor (beta chain) was obtained from a study of beta chain features in type 1 diabetes. Findings and limits, study-wide: Naive, central memory and regulatory TCRB repertoires appeared more similar among patients than healthy donors.

Worth noting for this clone: Antigen unknown.

V gave up 0 bases and J gave up 7 bases, with 12 bases separating them. The germline CDR1 and CDR2 sequences are MNHEY and SVGAGI. This CDR3 has 15 amino acids. The study reverse transcribed the entire isolated RNA, so it sequenced expressed TCRB transcripts. Profiling relied on immunoSEQ multiplex PCR, and the TCRdb table lists in-frame clones only, not all of them. The sample shows under 45,000 clones, roughly 45% of them seen only once. Every single donor gave one heparinised blood draw, and these averaged about 116 mL. Sorted cells reached over 95% purity in every population. Material for sequencing was stem cell memory CD4+ T cells from blood. This clonotype was obtained from a woman in her twenties or thirties in good health. The chain is built from TRBV6-5 and TRBJ1-4, with D possibly being TRBD1 (5 bases). The CDR3 loop reads CASSYSPGSVEKLFF. The CDR3 nucleotides are TGTGCCAGCAGTTACTCCCCAGGGTCGGTTGAAAAACTGTTTTTT.